Below, 24 T cell receptor beta chains from the same sample are listed, as sequenced in a study of early T cells in non-severe SARS-CoV-2 infection. TCRdb reprocessed the 5' RACE reads via MiXCR and lists one record per CDR3 protein. The sample lists 25,000 to 30,000 distinct CDR3 sequences, over 3.5% occurring once. The material sequenced was whole blood. The receptors come from an adult who was a healthcare worker with PCR-confirmed SARS-CoV-2 infection or an uninfected control (not recorded which).

In its sample, this clonotype was seen a few times. This chain uses TRBV7-2 with TRBJ2-2, with 8 bases identical to TRBD2. CDR1 is SGHTA, CDR2 FQGNSA, per germline. The CDR3 is made up of 16 amino acids. The J segment lost 5 bases and the V segment lost 3 bases, leaving 8 bases of the junction unmatched. CDR3 nucleotide sequence: TGTGCCAGCAGCTTTCACGGGGGGGCCCGAACCGGGGAGCTGTTTTTT. It specifies CASSFHGGARTGELFF.

This clonotype was counted a few times. This chain uses TRBV7-9 with TRBJ2-2, with D hard to call. Germline CDR1 and CDR2: SEHNR and FQNEAQ (reference sequence). This CDR3 comprises 17 residues. The V end was cut by 5 bases, the J end by 0 bases, with 16 bases between. CDR3 coding DNA: TGTGCCAGCAGCCCCAGACTTGGAAGAGCGAACACCGGGGAGCTGTTTTTT. This sequence encodes CASSPRLGRANTGELFF.

The sample holds many counts of this clonotype. The chain combines TRBV2 with TRBJ1-1; TRBD1 aligns across 10 bases. Trimming cost V 7 bases and J 5 bases; bases outside gene matches: 7. Germline CDR1 reads SNHLY; CDR2 reads FYNNEI. The CDR3 is 14 amino acids. DNA of the CDR3: TGTGCCAGCACCACGGAGGGACAGGGGACTGAAGCTTTCTTT. This sequence encodes CASTTEGQGTEAFF.

About this clonotype itself: Possible read error: a much larger clone is one base away. The rearrangement uses TRBV18 and TRBJ2-6; tentative D call: TRBD2 (5 bases). V gave up 4 bases and J gave up 8 bases, with 15 bases separating them. CDR1 and CDR2 from the germline V gene are KGHSH and LQKENI. The CDR3 covers 15 residues. The CDR3 DNA reads as TGTGCCAGCTCACATAACACCGCCGGGACCAACGTCCTGACTTTC. It is translated as CASSHNTAGTNVLTF.

This clonotype appeared a few times. The chain is built from TRBV29-1 and TRBJ2-3; 8 nucleotides agree with TRBD1. Germline assignment: CDR1 SQVTM and CDR2 ANQGSEA. The V and J ends lost 4 bases and 2 bases, in that order; junction bases with no gene match: 2. The CDR3 loop spans 13 amino acids. The CDR3 DNA follows: TGCAGCGTTGGGACAGGGCTCACAGATACGCAGTATTTT. Translated, it gives CSVGTGLTDTQYF.

This chain links TRBV2 with TRBJ2-2, with 7 bases identical to TRBD2. J was trimmed by 3 bases and V by 2 bases; bases with no gene match: 3. This CDR3 is 15 amino acids long. Per the germline V gene, CDR1 is SNHLY and CDR2 is FYNNEI. The CDR3 is CASSELAVDTGELFF. Written as DNA, the CDR3 is TGTGCCAGCAGTGAACTAGCGGTCGACACCGGGGAGCTGTTTTTT. The full variable domain, in which reference TRBV2 and TRBJ2-2 provide the parts outside the CDR3, is EPEVTQTPSHQVTQMGQEVILRCVPISNHLYFYWYRQILGQKVEFLVSFYNNEISEKSEIFDDQFSVERPDGSNFTLKIRSTKLEDSAMYFCASSELAVDTGELFFGEGSRLTVL.

This clonotype showed up many times. The chain joins TRBV27 to TRBJ2-3, with D uncertain. Trimming pared 0 bases from V and 0 bases from J, leaving 7 bases between. The CDR3 spans 15 residues. Germline-derived CDR1 and CDR2 are MNHEY and SMNVEV (reference sequence). CDR3: CASSLSGISTDTQYF. The CDR3 bases are TGTGCCAGCAGTTTATCGGGGATTAGCACAGATACGCAGTATTTT.

This clonotype was seen ten or more times. V usage is TRBV27 and J usage is TRBJ1-2, with unresolved D. This CDR3 comprises 12 residues. Germline values: CDR1 MNHEY, CDR2 SMNVEV (reference sequence). Trimming removed 2 bases from V and 10 bases from J, with 11 bases in between. The CDR3 region has the DNA TGTGCCAGCAGTTTAGGGTCCGGCCTCTACACCTTC. Translation: CASSLGSGLYTF.

The CDR3 spells CSATTTGTATYNEQFF. The CDR3 DNA is TGCAGTGCCACAACCACCGGGACTGCGACATACAATGAGCAGTTCTTC. The V call is TRBV20-1, the J call TRBJ2-1; D might be TRBD2 (6 bases). Trimming took 6 bases from V and 4 from J, leaving 22 bases between them. Germline V gene sequence: CDR1 DFQATT, CDR2 SNEGSKA (reference sequence). The CDR3 covers 16 residues.

In its sample, this clonotype was seen many times. The gene calls are TRBV11-3 and TRBJ2-7, with D uncertain. Deletions cut 2 bases from V and 0 bases from J, with 5 bases between. This CDR3 is built from 13 residues. The V gene's germline CDR1 is SGHNT and CDR2 YENEEA. The CDR3 nucleotides read TGTGCCAGCAGCTTACAGGCCTCCTACGAGCAGTACTTC. Amino acid sequence: CASSLQASYEQYF.

The V and J genes are TRBV9 and TRBJ2-3; the D gene could be TRBD1 or TRBD2 (6 bases each). Per germline, CDR1 SGDLS and CDR2 YYNGEE. V was pared by 2 bases and J by 6 bases, with 16 bases between. CDR3 length: 15 amino acids. The CDR3 loop reads CASSVRGDPGDTQYF. The CDR3 DNA reads TGTGCCAGCAGCGTGAGGGGGGACCCGGGGGATACGCAGTATTTT.

There are many counts of this clonotype. V is TRBV5-6 and J is TRBJ1-4, with D unresolved. This CDR3 region has 15 residues. The V end lost 1 base, the J end lost 6 bases, and 13 bases lay between the germline ends. Germline CDR1 and CDR2: SGHDT and YYEEEE. The CDR3 is CASSLSTYPDEKLFF. CDR3 sequence (DNA): TGTGCCAGCAGCTTGAGTACCTATCCGGATGAAAAACTGTTTTTT.

This clonotype has ten or more counts. V and J are TRBV12-3 or TRBV12-4 and TRBJ1-4; D gene ambiguous. Between the trimmed V and J ends, which lost 3 bases and 8 bases, there was a span of 19 bases. The CDR3 has 16 amino acids. The CDR3 region has the DNA TGTGCCAGCAGTTTCCAACGGACGGTCTCTAGGGAAAAACTGTTTTTT. Residues: CASSFQRTVSREKLFF.

This clonotype was seen ten or more times. The rearrangement uses TRBV11-2 and TRBJ2-5; 7 positions match TRBD1. CDR3 length: 16 amino acids. V trimming: 5 bases; J trimming: 4 bases; junction bases outside the gene matches: 13. Germline V gene sequence: CDR1 SGHAT, CDR2 FQNNGV. CDR3: CASSPDWTGRGETQYF. The CDR3 DNA follows: TGTGCCAGCAGCCCCGACTGGACAGGACGGGGAGAGACCCAGTACTTC.

This clonotype was counted ten times or more. The V and J genes are TRBV7-9 and TRBJ2-7; TRBD2 matches 12 bases. CDR1 SEHNR and CDR2 FQNEAQ come from the germline V gene (reference sequence). Trimming cost V 5 bases and J 5 bases; bases outside gene matches: 10. There are 16 residues in the CDR3. The DNA for the CDR3 is TGTGCCAGCAGCCCAACTAGCGGGGGGAGACTAGACGAGCAGTACTTC. The encoded protein is CASSPTSGGRLDEQYF.

The chain uses TRBV6-2 or TRBV6-3 and TRBJ2-3; D unclear. Germline values: CDR1 MNHEY, CDR2 SVGEGT. V lost 2 bases, J lost 0 bases, and 12 bases lay in between. This CDR3 contains 16 residues. CDR3 sequence (DNA): TGTGCCAGCAGTTACGCCAGGAGCGACAGCACAGATACGCAGTATTTT. Its translation is CASSYARSDSTDTQYF.

In this sample, this clonotype turned up many times. The V and J genes are TRBV5-1 and TRBJ2-3; 9 nucleotides align to TRBD2. The CDR3 contains 16 residues. Per germline, CDR1 SGHRS and CDR2 YFSETQ. J was trimmed by 2 bases and V by 4 bases; bases with no gene match: 8. The DNA for the CDR3 is TGCGCCAGCAGCCCTGTAGCGGGGGCCAACACAGATACGCAGTATTTT. As protein: CASSPVAGANTDTQYF.

In its sample, this clonotype was seen many times. The chain links TRBV7-2 to TRBJ2-1; no clear D gene. Germline assignment: CDR1 SGHTA and CDR2 FQGNSA. This CDR3 has 13 amino acids. The ends were cut back, 1 base at V and 4 bases at J, with 5 bases in the middle. The CDR3 DNA reads as TGTGCCAGCAGCTTAGACGGGTACAATGAGCAGTTCTTC. Amino acid sequence: CASSLDGYNEQFF.

The table lists this clonotype with many counts. The chain couples TRBV9 to TRBJ2-3; TRBD2 aligns across 11 bases. The CDR3 is 15 residues long. CDR1 and CDR2 from the germline V gene are SGDLS and YYNGEE. V was clipped by 5 bases and J by 1 base; unmatched bases: 3. CDR3 bases: TGTGCCAGCAGTTATAGCGGGAGGGGCACAGATACGCAGTATTTT. Translating it yields CASSYSGRGTDTQYF.

The table lists this clonotype with many counts. The chain combines TRBV10-2 with TRBJ2-3, with D possibly being TRBD2 (5 bases). Germline V gives CDR1 WSHSY, CDR2 SAAADI. Trimming cost V 0 bases and J 1 base, with 5 bases left between them. The CDR3 has 14 residues. The CDR3 protein is CASSESSGTDTQYF. As DNA, the CDR3 is TGCGCCAGCAGTGAGTCTAGCGGCACAGATACGCAGTATTTT.

This clonotype was seen a few times. The chain couples TRBV18 to TRBJ2-3; TRBD2 matches 13 bases. CDR1 and CDR2 from the germline V gene are KGHSH and LQKENI. Germline trimming cut 5 bases from V and 4 bases from J; bases unmatched to any gene: 3. The CDR3 totals 15 residues. The CDR3 sequence is CASSSGTSGADTQYF. As DNA, the CDR3 is TGTGCCAGCTCATCGGGGACTAGCGGGGCAGATACGCAGTATTTT.

The table lists this clonotype with many counts. The chain links TRBV15 to TRBJ2-7; D unclear. Germline V lookup: CDR1 LNHNV, CDR2 YYDKDF (reference sequence). CDR3 length: 13 residues. V lost 1 base and J 1 base, leaving 5 bases between the germline ends. The CDR3 here is CATSRGRSYEQYF. CDR3 bases: TGTGCCACCAGCAGAGGCAGATCCTACGAGCAGTACTTC.

This clonotype was detected many times. The V call is TRBV5-1, the J call TRBJ2-7, with a tentative D call TRBD1 (6 bases). V gave up 0 bases and J gave up 6 bases, with 13 bases separating them. CDR1 is SGHRS and CDR2 is YFSETQ in the germline V gene. There are 14 residues in the CDR3. The CDR3 loop reads CASSLGQGPFEQYF. CDR3 in DNA: TGCGCCAGCAGCTTGGGGCAGGGGCCCTTCGAGCAGTACTTC.

CDR3 nucleotide sequence: TGTGCCAGCAGCTCGGGACAGGGTATAACCCAGTACTTC. It specifies CASSSGQGITQYF. V and J are TRBV7-9 and TRBJ2-5, with 9 bases that match TRBD1. The CDR3 is made up of 13 amino acids. Germline CDR1 is SEHNR and CDR2 is FQNEAQ (reference sequence). The V segment lost 4 bases and the J segment 8 bases; nucleotides outside the gene matches: 5.